The 3 T cell receptor beta chains reported below all come from one sample, sequenced in a study of blood T cell repertoires in COVID-19. The repertoire was sequenced with immunoSEQ multiplex PCR; TCRdb's copy has only in-frame clones and lacks some. This table holds approximately 87,000 clones, roughly 80% found once. Sequencing was carried out using peripheral blood. Receptors originate from an elderly woman with acute or convalescent COVID-19.

This clone came up a few times. V and J are TRBV27 and TRBJ1-1, with D maybe TRBD1 (6 bases). Germline loops: CDR1 MNHEY, CDR2 SMNVEV (reference sequence). Between the trimmed V and J ends, which lost 5 bases and 0 bases, there was a span of 22 bases. This CDR3 is built from 18 residues. Written as DNA, the CDR3 is TGTGCCAGCAGTACCTTGTATGGGACAAAAAAAATGAACACTGAAGCTTTCTTT. Its translation is CASSTLYGTKKMNTEAFF.

This chain joins TRBV6-6 and TRBJ1-1; D is unresolved. Germline V gives CDR1 MNHNY, CDR2 SVGAGI (reference sequence). This CDR3 has 13 residues. The V gene lost 8 bases and the J gene lost 4 bases, with 14 bases spanning the gap. The CDR3 DNA reads as TGTGCCAGCGGAGGCAGGCGAGGCACTGAAGCTTTCTTT. Residues: CASGGRRGTEAFF.

This chain joins TRBV5-4 and TRBJ2-2; 7 positions match TRBD1. V was clipped by 4 bases and J by 6 bases; unmatched bases: 15. Germline loops: CDR1 SGHNT, CDR2 YYREEE (reference sequence). This CDR3 region has 17 residues. In DNA, the CDR3 is TGTGCCAGCAGCCAACCGGGACAGCCTACTTTCGCCGGGGAGCTGTTTTTT. Translating gives CASSQPGQPTFAGELFF.